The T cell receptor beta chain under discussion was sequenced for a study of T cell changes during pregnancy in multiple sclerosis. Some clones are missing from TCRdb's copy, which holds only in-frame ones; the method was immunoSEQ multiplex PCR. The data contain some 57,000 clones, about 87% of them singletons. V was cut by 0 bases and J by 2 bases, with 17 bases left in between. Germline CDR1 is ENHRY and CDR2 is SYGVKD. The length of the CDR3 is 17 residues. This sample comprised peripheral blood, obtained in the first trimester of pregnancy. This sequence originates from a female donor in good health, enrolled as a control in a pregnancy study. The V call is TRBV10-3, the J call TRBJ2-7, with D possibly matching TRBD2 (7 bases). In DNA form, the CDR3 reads TGTGCCATCAGTGAGTCGAGGGGGGGAGGGTACCCCTACGAGCAGTACTTC. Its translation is CAISESRGGGYPYEQYF.